The clone carrying this T cell receptor beta chain was detected once. What it recognizes is unknown. V was clipped by 7 bases and J by 6 bases, with 15 bases between them. The CDR3 is 13 amino acids. CDR1 is MNHEY, CDR2 SVGAGI, per germline. These data originate in a study of CD4 T cells in relation to SARS-CoV-2 and coronaviruses. The table came from immunoSEQ multiplex PCR; TCRdb's copy has only in-frame clones and leaves some out. The table lists tens of thousands of clones, over 75% of them singletons. The gene calls are TRBV6-5 and TRBJ1-1; a weak D match, TRBD1 (5 bases). The clonotype was recovered from an adult with COVID-19. The sequenced sample was naive CD4+ T cells from PBMCs, cultured in vitro. The subset here: naive CD4+ T cells isolated by negative enrichment. The DNA of the CDR3 is TGTGCCAGCAAGGGGAGCCAGAAGGCTGAAGCTTTCTTT. Translation gives CASKGSQKAEAFF.